This passage covers 10 T cell receptor beta chains from one sample sequenced in a study of T cells in Graves' hyperthyroidism and ophthalmopathy (dated by TCRdb to the late 2010s). The library came from multiplex PCR. The sample was run on an Illumina HiSeq 2000. The TCR beta CDR3 regions were amplified from RNA transcripts. The TCR CDR3 was subjected to a first round of RT-PCR using the HTBI primer set and the Qiagen OneStep RT-PCR kit. TCRdb passed the public sequencing reads through fastp at Q25 and MiXCR, retaining productive beta sequences. Every CDR3 protein is listed once, alongside the most common genes and DNA of its rows. A total of around 300,000 distinct CDR3 sequences appear in this sample, approximately 14% of them only once. The leading ten clones occupy roughly 35% of the sample. Sequenced input: blood. Every receptor here comes from a woman in her thirties or forties with Graves' ophthalmopathy.

This clonotype was seen a single time. The chain couples TRBV19 to TRBJ1-1; D is ambiguous. The V gene lost 9 bases and the J gene lost 5 bases, with 16 bases spanning the gap. This CDR3 region has 13 residues. Germline CDR1 reads LNHDA; CDR2 reads SQIVND (reference sequence). CDR3 coding DNA: TGTGCCAGCCTAACGGCCGGACGAACTGAAGCTTTCTTT. The encoded protein is CASLTAGRTEAFF.

There are many counts of this clonotype. This sequence joins TRBV6-1 and TRBJ2-7, with D perhaps matching TRBD2 (5 bases). The CDR3 is made up of 15 amino acids. Between the trimmed V and J ends, which lost 5 bases and 3 bases, there was a span of 17 bases. Germline CDR1 is MNHNS and CDR2 is SASEGT. This chain's CDR3 is CASSPGWSVGYEQYF. The CDR3 DNA is TGTGCCAGCAGTCCGGGGTGGTCGGTGGGCTACGAGCAGTACTTC.

The V gene is TRBV5-1, the J gene TRBJ1-1; possible D gene TRBD1, 5 bases. The length of the CDR3 is 13 residues. Looked up from germline, CDR1 is SGHRS and CDR2 is YFSETQ. V was pared by 0 bases and J by 4 bases, with 7 bases between. The CDR3 spells CASSLEGITEAFF. CDR3 bases: TGCGCCAGCAGCTTGGAGGGGATCACTGAAGCTTTCTTT.

The gene calls are TRBV7-9 and TRBJ1-1, with D unclear. Between the trimmed V and J ends, which lost 1 base and 4 bases, there was a span of 10 bases. Germline V gives CDR1 SEHNR, CDR2 FQNEAQ (reference sequence). This CDR3 is built from 14 residues. CDR3: CASSLVDSGTEAFF. CDR3 DNA: TGTGCCAGCAGCTTAGTGGATTCGGGCACTGAAGCTTTCTTT.

Ten or more counts support this clonotype. This chain connects TRBV3-1 to TRBJ2-1; a possible D gene is TRBD2 (6 bases). Trimming shortened V by 0 bases and J by 3 bases, and 12 bases separated the two germline ends. The CDR3 consists of 16 residues. CDR1 LGHDT and CDR2 YNNKEL come from the germline V gene (reference sequence). The CDR3 bases are TGTGCCAGCAGCCAAGATTTACGGGGGTACTACAATGAGCAGTTCTTC. This translates into CASSQDLRGYYNEQFF.

This clonotype was observed many times. The rearrangement joins TRBV10-3 to TRBJ1-2; tentative D call: TRBD1 (5 bases). This CDR3 contains 11 residues. Between the trimmed V and J ends, which lost 7 bases and 8 bases, there was a span of 11 bases. CDR1 and CDR2 (germline): ENHRY, SYGVKD. CDR3 residues: CAINAGPGYTF. CDR3 in DNA: TGTGCCATCAATGCGGGGCCCGGCTACACCTTC.

There are many counts of this clonotype. The J gene is TRBJ2-5, the V gene TRBV20-1; 9 bases align to TRBD1. Germline V lookup: CDR1 DFQATT, CDR2 SNEGSKA (reference sequence). This CDR3 is built from 12 residues. V shed 6 bases and J 5 bases; nucleotides not matched to a gene: 4. CDR3 sequence: CSAQTGGETQYF. CDR3 sequence (DNA): TGCAGTGCGCAGACAGGGGGGGAGACCCAGTACTTC.

This clonotype showed up just a few times. This chain joins TRBV10-3 and TRBJ2-1; unclear D gene. CDR1 ENHRY and CDR2 SYGVKD come from the germline V gene. The V gene lost 4 bases and the J gene lost 0 bases, with 13 bases spanning the gap. The CDR3 covers 16 residues. This CDR3 reads CAISGSGFSSYNEQFF. In DNA form, the CDR3 reads TGTGCCATCAGTGGATCAGGATTCAGCTCCTACAATGAGCAGTTCTTC.

This clonotype was counted only a few times. Compared with germline, one end of the junction differs, possibly owing to a read error. This chain uses TRBV20-1 with TRBJ1-5; the D gene is possibly TRBD1 (5 bases). CDR1 and CDR2 from the germline V gene are DFQATT and SNEGSKA (reference sequence). CDR3 size: 14 residues. The CDR3 region has the DNA TGTAGTGCAACGACAGTGCATAGCAATCAGCCCCAGCATTTT. It translates to CSATTVHSNQPQHF.

The chain combines TRBV28 with TRBJ2-3, with D hard to call. Germline-derived CDR1 and CDR2 are MDHEN and SYDVKM. Trimming pared 7 bases from V and 2 bases from J, leaving 10 bases between. The CDR3 consists of 13 residues. CDR3 amino acids: CASTFDPTDTQYF. For the CDR3, the DNA is TGTGCCAGCACTTTCGATCCCACAGATACGCAGTATTTT.